What follows is one TCR beta chain and its context. Its antigen is not identified. This CDR3 has 14 amino acids. Trimming took 7 bases from V and 4 from J, leaving 16 bases between them. Germline lookup yields CDR1 SEHNR and CDR2 FQNEAQ (reference sequence). This entry belongs to a study of cytomegalovirus exposure and HLA in healthy donors. Study results and caveats: Most TCR beta V segments were productive about 90% or about 30% of the time in an earlier analysis. DRB1 had the most TCR associations and HLA-C the fewest, a later analysis found, with rates varying by HLA locus. The authors listed 164 TCR beta chains as cytomegalovirus-associated.

Both 60 Vbeta primers and 13 Jbeta primers went into the PCR. Here immunoSEQ multiplex PCR was the method, and the copy in TCRdb shows in-frame clones only, minus some. Here the sample spans 95,000 to 110,000 clones, 76% being singletons. The clonotype originates from a woman aged 18-29 years in good health and CMV-seropositive. Sequences were obtained from PBMCs. The chain employs TRBV7-9 and TRBJ2-5, with D possibly being TRBD2 (5 bases). This chain's CDR3 is CASTTTGIGETQYF. DNA of the CDR3: TGTGCCAGCACCACAACGGGAATCGGAGAGACCCAGTACTTC. Looking up the rest from reference TRBV7-9 and TRBJ2-5 gives the full variable domain: DTGVSQNPRHKITKRGQNVTFRCDPISEHNRLYWYRQTLGQGPEFLTYFQNEAQLEKSRLLSDRFSAERPKGSFSTLEIQRTEQGDSAMYLCASTTTGIGETQYFGPGTRLLVL.